Sequencing of this TCR beta chain was carried out in a study of shared clonotypes between healthy human individuals. Study-level findings and limits: Among donors, clonotype sharing was expected to be affected by sequencing depth. The study found about 5.1% of naive CD4 clonotypes shared across a handful of donors.

On this clone: The antigen is unknown.

In the authors' methods: Filtering differed since immunoSEQ provided only junctions, with no quality scores. Here immunoSEQ multiplex PCR was the method, and the copy in TCRdb shows in-frame clones only, minus some. That table gives V, J and clone size, and the DNA gave D and trimming. The sample records approximately 710,000 clones, 90% being singletons. The CDR3 loop spans 17 amino acids. Germline trimming cut 4 bases from V and 0 bases from J; bases unmatched to any gene: 7. Germline lookup yields CDR1 SGDLS and CDR2 YYNGEE. The J gene is TRBJ2-1, the V gene TRBV9, with TRBD2 identical over 10 bases. Sequenced sample: memory CD8+ T cells from PBMCs. The subset denotes: CD45RO+ cells pooled with CCR7-negative TemRA cells. The TCR was taken from a man in his late teens or twenties in good health. Some clones in this sample may be carry-over from other donors' samples. CDR3 loop: CASSNTAGGPSYNEQFF. Written as DNA, the CDR3 is TGTGCCAGCAGCAACACAGCGGGAGGGCCCTCCTACAATGAGCAGTTCTTC. The whole variable domain, remainder taken from reference TRBV9 and TRBJ2-1, is DSGVTQTPKHLITATGQRVTLRCSPRSGDLSVYWYQQSLDQGLQFLIQYYNGEERAKGNILERFSAQQFPDLHSELNLSSLELGDSALYFCASSNTAGGPSYNEQFFGPGTRLTVL.